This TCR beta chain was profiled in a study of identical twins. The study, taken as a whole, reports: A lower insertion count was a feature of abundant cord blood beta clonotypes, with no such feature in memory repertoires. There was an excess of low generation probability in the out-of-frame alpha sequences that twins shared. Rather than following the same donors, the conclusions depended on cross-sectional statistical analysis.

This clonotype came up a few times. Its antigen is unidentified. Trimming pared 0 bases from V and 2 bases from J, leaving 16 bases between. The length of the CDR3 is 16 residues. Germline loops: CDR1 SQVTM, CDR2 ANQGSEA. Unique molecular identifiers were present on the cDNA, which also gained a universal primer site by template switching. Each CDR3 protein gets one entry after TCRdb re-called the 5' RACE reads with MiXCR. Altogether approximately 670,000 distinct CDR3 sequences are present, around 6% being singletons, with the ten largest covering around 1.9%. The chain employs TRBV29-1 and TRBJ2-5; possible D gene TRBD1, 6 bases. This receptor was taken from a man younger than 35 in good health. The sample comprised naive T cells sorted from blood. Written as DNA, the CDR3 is TGCAGCGTTGAAGATCTGGTCAGGGGTCGTCAAGAGACCCAGTACTTC. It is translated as CSVEDLVRGRQETQYF.